One and the same sample provided the 29 T cell receptor beta chains below, sequenced in a study of shared clonotypes between healthy human individuals. The protocol was immunoSEQ multiplex PCR, while the TCRdb copy is restricted to in-frame clones and leaves out a portion. The top ten clones hold around 1% of a sample with under 2,000,000 clones, 85% to 95% of them seen once. CD45RO-negative cells were positively selected for CCR7, leaving out terminally differentiated effector memory CD45RA+ cells. Sequenced: naive CD8+ T cells sorted from blood. These receptors came from a man between 18 and 29 years old in good health.

The V call is TRBV27, the J call TRBJ2-1; 10 bases are a match to TRBD2. The V and J ends lost 4 bases and 4 bases, in that order; junction bases with no gene match: 7. CDR1 is MNHEY and CDR2 is SMNVEV in the germline V gene (reference sequence). CDR3 length equals 16 residues. Here the CDR3 DNA reads TGTGCCAGCAGTTCCCATGGGACTAGCGTTTACAATGAGCAGTTCTTC. It yields the protein CASSSHGTSVYNEQFF.

V is TRBV25-1 and J is TRBJ2-5; D uncertain. The CDR3 length is 14 residues. Germline V gives CDR1 MGHDK, CDR2 SYGVNS. V lost 4 bases and J lost 1, with 10 bases in between. The CDR3 DNA reads TGTGCCAGCAGTGGAGACCTGCGCCAAGAGACCCAGTACTTC. Translating it yields CASSGDLRQETQYF.

This chain's CDR3 is CASGNRGHEQYF. The CDR3 coding sequence is TGTGCCAGCGGAAACAGGGGGCACGAGCAGTACTTC. The chain employs TRBV9 and TRBJ2-7; 9 bases match TRBD1. Germline CDR1 SGDLS, CDR2 YYNGEE. The CDR3 sequence is 12 residues long. V lost 7 bases and J lost 5; bases outside the gene matches: 4.

The rearrangement uses TRBV4-1 and TRBJ2-3; 11 bases map to TRBD1. This CDR3 contains 16 residues. The V and J ends lost 2 bases and 2 bases, in that order; junction bases with no gene match: 3. Germline loops: CDR1 MGHRA, CDR2 YSYEKL. CDR3 protein: CASSQRTGGFTDTQYF. CDR3 in DNA: TGCGCCAGCAGCCAAAGGACAGGGGGCTTCACAGATACGCAGTATTTT.

V is TRBV6-1 and J is TRBJ2-1; D is perhaps TRBD2 (7 bases). Per the germline V gene, CDR1 is MNHNS and CDR2 is SASEGT. This CDR3 has 14 residues. V was shortened by 6 bases and J by 9 bases, with 18 bases between the two germline ends. This chain's CDR3 is CASRAGGGAREQFF. The CDR3 bases are TGTGCCAGCAGGGCCGGAGGGGGGGCGCGTGAGCAGTTCTTC.

Written as DNA, the CDR3 is TGTGCCTGGGGACAGGGGGCGAGCACAGATACGCAGTATTTT. Its translation: CAWGQGASTDTQYF. The V gene is TRBV30, the J gene TRBJ2-3, with TRBD1 matching 11 bases. The CDR3 contains 14 residues. Trimming removed 5 bases from V and 0 bases from J; junction bases left unmatched: 1. CDR1 and CDR2 (germline): GTSNPN, SVGIG (reference sequence). The full variable domain, completed using reference TRBV30 and TRBJ2-3, is SQTIHQWPATLVQPVGSPLSLECTVEGTSNPNLYWYRQAAGRGLQLLFYSVGIGQISSEVPQNLSASRPQDRQFILSSKKLLLSDSGFYLCAWGQGASTDTQYFGPGTRLTVL.

V is TRBV6-5 and J is TRBJ1-1, with unresolved D. V lost 7 bases, J lost 5 bases, and 14 bases lay in between. This CDR3 is built from 13 residues. CDR1 and CDR2 (germline): MNHEY, SVGAGI. The CDR3 nucleotides are TGTGCCAGCACCAATGGAGGGATTACTGAAGCTTTCTTT. Translation: CASTNGGITEAFF.

The chain joins TRBV4-1 to TRBJ2-3, with a possible D match to TRBD2 (6 bases). This CDR3 has 13 amino acids. Per germline, CDR1 MGHRA and CDR2 YSYEKL. V dropped 2 bases and J dropped 6 bases, with 9 bases sitting between them. Here the CDR3 DNA reads TGCGCCAGCAGCCAACCGGGGGAGGATACGCAGTATTTT. Amino acids: CASSQPGEDTQYF.

CDR3 protein: CAIRGGGTGELFF. CDR3 bases: TGTGCCATCAGGGGAGGAGGGACCGGGGAGCTGTTTTTT. The chain recombines TRBV10-3 with TRBJ2-2; tentatively, D is TRBD2 (6 bases). Between the trimmed V and J ends, which lost 6 bases and 5 bases, there was a span of 10 bases. The CDR3 is 13 residues long. Germline V gene data show CDR1 as ENHRY and CDR2 as SYGVKD.

The rearrangement joins TRBV27 to TRBJ1-4; 8 nucleotides align to TRBD1. The CDR3 sequence is 16 residues long. Looked up from germline, CDR1 is MNHEY and CDR2 is SMNVEV (reference sequence). V shed 5 bases and J 7 bases; nucleotides not matched to a gene: 12. This CDR3 is CASSPLARGRIEKLFF. DNA of the CDR3: TGTGCCAGCAGTCCTCTCGCCAGGGGGCGGATTGAAAAACTGTTTTTT.

This rearrangement joins TRBV7-2 to TRBJ2-7, with D perhaps TRBD2 (5 bases). Germline values: CDR1 SGHTA, CDR2 FQGNSA. The CDR3 has 13 amino acids. The V and J ends lost 5 bases and 3 bases respectively, with 11 bases between them. The CDR3 sequence is CASSTGRGYEQYF. The CDR3 DNA sequence: TGTGCCAGCAGCACGGGAAGAGGCTACGAGCAGTACTTC.

The chain carries TRBV10-2 and TRBJ2-7; D is uncertain. Germline V gene lookup returns CDR1 WSHSY and CDR2 SAAADI. V lost 4 bases and J 5 bases, leaving 15 bases between the germline ends. The CDR3 is made up of 14 amino acids. The CDR3 DNA sequence: TGCGCCAGCAGTGTTCGGTCCAGGTTCGACGAGCAGTACTTC. Translating gives CASSVRSRFDEQYF.

The chain employs TRBV5-4 and TRBJ2-7; 10 bases map to TRBD1. The V gene's germline CDR1 is SGHNT and CDR2 YYREEE (reference sequence). CDR3 length: 14 residues. The J segment lost 9 bases and the V segment lost 4 bases, leaving 10 bases of the junction unmatched. The CDR3, as DNA: TGTGCCAGCAGCCCGGGACAGGGGCAAAGAAGGCAGTACTTC. It translates to CASSPGQGQRRQYF.

The rearrangement uses TRBV27 and TRBJ2-3; unclear D gene. Trimming shortened V by 5 bases and J by 4 bases, and 22 bases separated the two germline ends. The CDR3 is 17 residues long. The germline CDR1 and CDR2 sequences are MNHEY and SMNVEV (reference sequence). CDR3 amino acids: CASSPLGVMSGADTQYF. In nucleotides, the CDR3 is TGTGCCAGCAGTCCCCTTGGGGTCATGTCTGGGGCAGATACGCAGTATTTT.

Points on this clone: Mismatch with germline at one junction end may stem from a read error. The chain combines TRBV5-6 with TRBJ2-7, with a weak D call TRBD2 (5 bases). The CDR3 spans 14 residues. Looked up from germline, CDR1 is SGHDT and CDR2 is YYEEEE. CDR3 nucleotide sequence: TGTGCCAGCAGCTTGGAAGCGGAAGCCTACGGGCAGTACTTC. This gives the protein CASSLEAEAYGQYF.

The gene calls are TRBV5-6 and TRBJ2-2, with no clear D. CDR1 is SGHDT, CDR2 YYEEEE, per germline. V was pared by 2 bases and J by 2 bases, with 7 bases between. The CDR3 length is 14 residues. The CDR3 spells CASSFDANTGELFF. The CDR3 DNA reads as TGTGCCAGCAGCTTCGATGCAAACACCGGGGAGCTGTTTTTT.

In DNA, the CDR3 is TGTGCCAGCAGTTCCTCGGGGTGGAACAATCAGCCCCAGCATTTT. Encoded protein: CASSSSGWNNQPQHF. This sequence joins TRBV6-5 and TRBJ1-5, with no clear D. Germline loops: CDR1 MNHEY, CDR2 SVGAGI. Trimming cost V 4 bases and J 3 bases, with 13 bases left between them. The CDR3 covers 15 residues.

The chain is built from TRBV11-2 and TRBJ1-1; TRBD1 might be the D (5 bases). Germline CDR1 SGHAT, CDR2 FQNNGV. This CDR3 spans 15 amino acids. The V and J ends lost 0 bases and 6 bases respectively, with 14 bases between them. In DNA form, the CDR3 reads TGTGCCAGCAGCTTAGACAGGGCATGGGAGGCTGAAGCTTTCTTT. It codes for CASSLDRAWEAEAFF.

J is TRBJ2-7 and V is TRBV7-9; the D is unclear. Trimming left V 7 bases short and J 2 bases short, with 12 bases between. Germline V gene sequence: CDR1 SEHNR, CDR2 FQNEAQ (reference sequence). The CDR3 is made up of 13 amino acids. The CDR3 nucleotides read TGTGCCAGCACTGTGGACGGAGCCTACGAGCAGTACTTC. Translating it yields CASTVDGAYEQYF.

V usage is TRBV7-2 and J usage is TRBJ1-2, with D perhaps TRBD1 (6 bases). The CDR3 consists of 16 residues. Trimming removed 5 bases from V and 0 bases from J, with 16 bases in between. Germline values: CDR1 SGHTA, CDR2 FQGNSA. CDR3 sequence (DNA): TGTGCCAGCAGCCCCGCCGGGGGGCCGCCTAACTATGGCTACACCTTC. Encoded protein: CASSPAGGPPNYGYTF.

The rearrangement uses TRBV9 and TRBJ2-5; TRBD2 aligns across 8 bases. CDR1 and CDR2 from the germline V gene are SGDLS and YYNGEE. The V segment lost 3 bases and the J segment 1 base; nucleotides outside the gene matches: 8. The CDR3 is 16 amino acids. The CDR3 sequence: CASSAGTRRLQETQYF. The CDR3 region has the DNA TGTGCCAGCAGCGCGGGGACTAGACGCCTCCAAGAGACCCAGTACTTC.

The chain recombines TRBV6-6 with TRBJ1-5, with TRBD1 matching over 8 bases. The germline V gene encodes CDR1 MNHNY and CDR2 SVGAGI (reference sequence). There are 15 residues in the CDR3. The V segment lost 6 bases and the J segment 7 bases; nucleotides outside the gene matches: 11. The CDR3 loop is CASRTEETGDQPQHF. The CDR3 DNA follows: TGTGCCAGCAGGACAGAAGAGACAGGGGACCAGCCCCAGCATTTT.

Comments on this clone: The same CDR3 can be traced to other DNA sequences in this sample. The chain recombines TRBV5-4 with TRBJ1-1; D perhaps matches TRBD1 (6 bases). CDR3 length equals 13 residues. Germline V CDR1 and CDR2: SGHNT, YYREEE (reference sequence). V was pared by 2 bases and J by 4 bases, with 9 bases between. In DNA, the CDR3 is TGTGCCAGCAGCTTCCAGGGGTCCACTGAAGCTTTCTTT. It encodes CASSFQGSTEAFF. Full variable domain (remainder filled in from reference TRBV5-4 and TRBJ1-1): ETGVTQSPTHLIKTRGQQVTLRCSSQSGHNTVSWYQQALGQGPQFIFQYYREEENGRGNFPPRFSGLQFPNYSSELNVNALELDDSALYLCASSFQGSTEAFFGQGTRLTVV.

Only one count was recorded for this clone. V gene TRBV7-9 combines with J gene TRBJ2-2; D not resolved. Deletions cut 2 bases from V and 2 bases from J, with 3 bases between. From germline, CDR1 is SEHNR and CDR2 FQNEAQ (reference sequence). The CDR3 is 13 amino acids. In nucleotides, the CDR3 is TGTGCCAGCAGCTTATACAACACCGGGGAGCTGTTTTTT. This gives the protein CASSLYNTGELFF.

V usage is TRBV6-5 and J usage is TRBJ2-3; no clear D. Trimming removed 0 bases at V and 3 bases at J, with 13 bases between. The CDR3 consists of 16 residues. Germline V gene sequence: CDR1 MNHEY, CDR2 SVGAGI. The CDR3 sequence is CASSYSEEDPTDTQYF. The DNA of the CDR3 is TGTGCCAGCAGTTACTCAGAAGAGGATCCAACAGATACGCAGTATTTT.

The chain joins TRBV10-3 to TRBJ2-7; 15 bases are shared with TRBD2. The CDR3 extends over 16 amino acids. V dropped 2 bases and J dropped 4; count of bases not matched to a gene: 3. Germline CDR1 reads ENHRY; CDR2 reads SYGVKD. CDR3 residues: CAISEGLAGGPYEQYF. The CDR3 nucleotides read TGTGCCATCAGTGAGGGACTAGCGGGGGGGCCATACGAGCAGTACTTC.

This chain connects TRBV4-1 to TRBJ1-4; perhaps TRBD1 as D (5 bases). Trimming removed 3 bases at V and 8 bases at J, with 19 bases between. The CDR3 sequence is 16 residues long. Per the germline V gene, CDR1 is MGHRA and CDR2 is YSYEKL. The CDR3 region has the DNA TGCGCCAGCAGCCAGACCTCAGGGTCCAGAAGGGAAAAACTGTTTTTT. As protein: CASSQTSGSRREKLFF.

The chain's CDR3 is CASSLANREGYEQYF. The CDR3 region has the DNA TGTGCCAGCAGCTTAGCCAACAGAGAAGGCTACGAGCAGTACTTC. The chain joins TRBV11-2 to TRBJ2-7; D gene ambiguous. The germline V gene encodes CDR1 SGHAT and CDR2 FQNNGV. The CDR3 length is 15 residues. V shed 1 base and J shed 3 bases, with 13 bases lying between them.

V usage is TRBV29-1 and J usage is TRBJ1-1; tentatively, D is TRBD1 (5 bases). CDR3 length: 15 residues. The germline gives CDR1 SQVTM, CDR2 ANQGSEA. Trimming cost V 0 bases and J 6 bases, with 17 bases left between them. CDR3 sequence (DNA): TGCAGCGTTGAAGATCTGAGTCAGGGTAGGGCTGAAGCTTTCTTT. This encodes CSVEDLSQGRAEAFF.